One sample yielded the 6 T cell receptor beta chains listed below, sequenced in a study of T cell responses to AZD1222 COVID-19 vaccine. The protocol was immunoSEQ multiplex PCR, while the TCRdb copy is restricted to in-frame clones and leaves out a portion. The sample includes under 150,000 clones, around 91% of them seen just once. The input for sequencing was peripheral blood, taken 28 days after the second AZD1222 dose. The receptors shown here come from an adult who received the AZD1222 COVID-19 vaccine.

The chain links TRBV9 to TRBJ2-5; D ambiguous. Germline V CDR1 and CDR2: SGDLS, YYNGEE. This CDR3 is built from 13 residues. The germline V and J ends were trimmed by 4 bases and 5 bases, with 12 bases remaining between them. In DNA form, the CDR3 reads TGTGCCAGCAGCCCCTCGGTGGGTGAGACCCAGTACTTC. Its protein is CASSPSVGETQYF.

Only one count was recorded for this clone. V and J are TRBV15 and TRBJ1-2; D gene ambiguous. From germline, CDR1 is LNHNV and CDR2 YYDKDF (reference sequence). The ends were cut back, 2 bases at V and 4 bases at J, with 11 bases in the middle. The CDR3 contains 14 residues. The CDR3 DNA reads TGTGCCACCAGCAGACAAGGTTCGGCCTATGGCTACACCTTC. Protein product: CATSRQGSAYGYTF.

This chain joins TRBV7-2 and TRBJ2-7; the D call may be TRBD1 or TRBD2 (5 bases each). This CDR3 is 11 amino acids long. Germline CDR1 SGHTA, CDR2 FQGNSA. With 8 bases removed from V and 6 bases from J, the gap between germline ends came to 11 bases. CDR3 DNA: TGTGCCAGCCACGAGGGGTCCGAGCAGTACTTC. It translates to CASHEGSEQYF.

The sample holds one count of this clone. J is TRBJ2-3 and V is TRBV7-9; D is possibly TRBD2 (5 bases). Germline values: CDR1 SEHNR, CDR2 FQNEAQ (reference sequence). CDR3 length: 15 residues. Trimming took off 8 bases at V and 2 bases at J, with 17 bases between the two ends. The CDR3 here is CASDSGIQPTDTQYF. The CDR3 DNA reads as TGTGCCAGCGATTCCGGGATTCAACCCACAGATACGCAGTATTTT. Drawing the rest from reference TRBV7-9 and TRBJ2-3, the complete variable domain is DTGVSQNPRHKITKRGQNVTFRCDPISEHNRLYWYRQTLGQGPEFLTYFQNEAQLEKSRLLSDRFSAERPKGSFSTLEIQRTEQGDSAMYLCASDSGIQPTDTQYFGPGTRLTVL.

The chain couples TRBV7-9 to TRBJ1-2, with D perhaps TRBD1 (5 bases). This CDR3 is 15 amino acids long. Germline CDR1 is SEHNR and CDR2 is FQNEAQ (reference sequence). Trimming removed 5 bases at V and 9 bases at J, with 22 bases between. CDR3: CASSEIRMGPRRYTF. DNA of the CDR3: TGTGCCAGCAGCGAAATTCGAATGGGGCCGCGACGCTACACCTTC.

This clone was found once. This rearrangement joins TRBV5-1 to TRBJ2-1; 8 bases map to TRBD2. After removal of 0 bases from V and 4 bases from J, the junction contained 3 bases not matched to a gene. Germline V lookup: CDR1 SGHRS, CDR2 YFSETQ. CDR3 length equals 15 residues. CDR3 DNA sequence: TGCGCCAGCAGCTTGGTAGCGGGGCAATACAATGAGCAGTTCTTC. It encodes CASSLVAGQYNEQFF.